Listed below are T cell receptor beta chains from one sample, sequenced in a study of blood T cell repertoires in COVID-19. The assay was immunoSEQ multiplex PCR, and TCRdb's table has in-frame clones only and misses some. The sample lists 120,000 to 150,000 clones, around 84% seen once, with 10% to 15% in the top ten. The sequenced sample consisted of peripheral blood. The receptor set was obtained from a man aged 60 to 69 with active or convalescent COVID-19. CDR3s include the opening cysteine and the closing phenylalanine or tryptophan. The order of the fields is V gene, J gene, clone size, D gene, CDR3 protein, CDR3 DNA. A D gene is named only where the DNA matches it firmly. The listing skips clone size in some rows; elsewhere it reads once, few, many or a size class.

TRBV7-2	TRBJ2-3	NA	NA	CASSYQQGTDTQYF	TGTGCCAGCAGCTATCAACAGGGAACCGATACGCAGTATTTT
TRBV27	TRBJ2-4	once	NA	CASNPIRELAKNIQYF	TGTGCCAGCAATCCCATCAGGGAATTAGCCAAAAACATTCAGTACTTC
TRBV29-1	TRBJ2-7	NA	NA	CSVDSQGYEQYF	TGCAGCGTTGATAGTCAGGGCTACGAGCAGTACTTC
TRBV4-1	TRBJ1-4	NA	TRBD1	CASSQEASGTGNEKLFF	TGCGCCAGCAGCCAAGAAGCCTCCGGGACAGGGAATGAAAAACTGTTTTTT
TRBV3-1/TRBV3-2	TRBJ2-4	NA	NA	CASSPRGGSRNIQYF	TGTGCCAGCAGCCCCAGGGGCGGGAGCCGAAACATTCAGTACTTC
TRBV9	TRBJ2-3	NA	TRBD2	CASSVVAGADTQYF	TGTGCCAGCAGCGTGGTAGCGGGAGCAGATACGCAGTATTTT
TRBV19	TRBJ2-5	NA	TRBD1	CASSIRGRGQGRMETQYF	TGTGCCAGTAGTATAAGGGGGCGAGGACAGGGGCGCATGGAGACCCAGTACTTC
TRBV9	TRBJ2-3	NA	NA	CASSSGLASTDTQYF	TGTGCCAGCAGCTCAGGACTGGCGAGCACAGATACGCAGTATTTT
TRBV25-1	TRBJ1-3	few	NA	CASSRRGATGNTIYF	TGTGCCAGCAGCCGAAGGGGTGCTACGGGAAACACCATATATTTT
TRBV7-2	TRBJ2-1	NA	TRBD1	CASSFDRVLMYNEQFF	TGTGCCAGCAGCTTTGACAGGGTTTTGATGTACAATGAGCAGTTCTTC
TRBV1	TRBJ2-7	NA	NA	CTSIRRGEQYF	TGCACCAGCATCAGACGGGGCGAGCAGTACTTC
TRBV7-9	TRBJ2-7	NA	NA	CASSESGISYEQYF	TGTGCCAGCAGCGAGTCCGGGATTTCCTACGAGCAGTACTTC
TRBV10-1	TRBJ1-5	NA	TRBD1	CASSSIGTGKQPQHF	TGCGCCAGCAGTTCTATAGGGACAGGGAAGCAGCCCCAGCATTTT
TRBV9	TRBJ2-2	NA	TRBD2	CASSVASGGSTGELFF	TGTGCCAGCAGCGTAGCTAGCGGGGGATCCACCGGGGAGCTGTTTTTT
TRBV27	TRBJ2-7	NA	TRBD2	CASRGLAEVYEQYF	TGTGCCAGCAGGGGACTAGCGGAGGTCTACGAGCAGTACTTC
TRBV19	TRBJ1-4	NA	NA	CASSIAARSRPRYNEKLFF	TGTGCCAGTAGTATAGCCGCCCGTTCGCGGCCCCGATACAATGAAAAACTGTTTTTT
TRBV2	TRBJ2-2	NA	NA	CASSGERPVELFF	TGTGCCAGCAGTGGTGAGCGGCCCGTGGAGCTGTTTTTT
TRBV5-1	TRBJ1-6	NA	NA	CASSWSGGGRDSPLHF	TGCGCCAGCAGCTGGTCCGGCGGGGGTCGCGATTCACCCCTCCACTTT
TRBV4-2	TRBJ2-7	few	TRBD2	CASSPRAGVLDYEQYF	TGTGCCAGCAGCCCTAGAGCGGGAGTGTTGGACTACGAGCAGTACTTC
TRBV19	TRBJ1-5	few	NA	CASSFWRQPQHF	TGTGCCAGCAGCTTCTGGCGGCAGCCCCAGCATTTT
TRBV27	TRBJ2-7	NA	NA	CASSLGGTSYEQYF	TGTGCCAGCAGTTTAGGGGGGACCTCGTACGAGCAGTACTTC
TRBV30	TRBJ2-3	NA	TRBD2	CAWRRLAGGPSTDTQYF	TGTGCCTGGAGAAGGCTAGCGGGAGGGCCTAGCACAGATACGCAGTATTTT
TRBV6-2/TRBV6-3	TRBJ2-2	NA	NA	CASSYTGSGELFF	TGTGCCAGCAGTTATACGGGGTCCGGGGAGCTGTTTTTT
TRBV20-1	TRBJ1-1	few	NA	CSAAHREAFF	TGCAGTGCTGCCCACAGAGAAGCTTTCTTT
TRBV11-2	TRBJ2-1	NA	NA	CASSLLGPSYNEQFF	TGTGCCAGCAGCTTATTGGGCCCCTCCTACAATGAGCAGTTCTTC
TRBV5-6	TRBJ2-7	NA	NA	CASSRGYEQYF	TGTGCCAGCAGCCGGGGCTACGAGCAGTACTTC